This T cell receptor beta chain was obtained from a study of T cell repertoires in cytomegalovirus infection. In the study overall: Indications of both CMV infection and matching HLA type were provided by public TCR beta signatures. Study-wide results and limits: Across the ex vivo response, the dominant clonotypes were HLA-C-restricted CMV-specific TCR beta clonotypes. Carriers of CMV plus the relevant HLA were identified by cumulative public TCR beta family frequency.

As to this clonotype: Its antigen is as yet unknown.

TCRdb recomputed calls from the reads with MiXCR, one row per CDR3 protein. The sample lists almost 550,000 distinct CDR3 sequences; 16% were seen once. This TCR was recovered from a human donor in good health (CMV status not recorded). Some clones in this sample may be carry-over from other donors' samples. The sample taken for sequencing was CD8+ T cells from PBMCs.

The CDR3 region has the DNA TGTGCCAGCAGACCGGGACAGGGAAACTATGGCTACACCTTC. It codes for CASRPGQGNYGYTF. The chain employs TRBV27 and TRBJ1-2; 9 nucleotides line up with TRBD1. This CDR3 region has 14 residues. CDR1 MNHEY and CDR2 SMNVEV come from the germline V gene (reference sequence). The V and J ends lost 6 bases and 2 bases, in that order; junction bases with no gene match: 4.